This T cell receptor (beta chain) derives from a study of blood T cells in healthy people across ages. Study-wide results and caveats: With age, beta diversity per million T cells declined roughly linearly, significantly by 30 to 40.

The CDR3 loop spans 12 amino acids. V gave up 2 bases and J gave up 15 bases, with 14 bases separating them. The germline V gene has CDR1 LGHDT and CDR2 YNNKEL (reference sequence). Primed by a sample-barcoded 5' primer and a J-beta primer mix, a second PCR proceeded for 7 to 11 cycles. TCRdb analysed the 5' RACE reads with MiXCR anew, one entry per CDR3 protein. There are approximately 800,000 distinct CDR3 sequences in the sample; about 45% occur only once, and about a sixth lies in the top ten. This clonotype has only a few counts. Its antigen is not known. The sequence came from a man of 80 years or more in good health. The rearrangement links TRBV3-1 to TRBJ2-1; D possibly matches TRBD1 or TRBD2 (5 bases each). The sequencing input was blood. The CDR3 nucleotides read TGTGCCAGCAGCCAATCCCGGGACCCTCCGTTCTTC. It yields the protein CASSQSRDPPFF.